This record concerns one T cell receptor (beta chain) sequence. Antigen unknown. This sample stems from a study of T cell repertoires in cytomegalovirus infection. Study summary: It was the public TCR beta signatures that indicated both CMV infection and matching HLA type.

Findings of the study overall: In two of eight donors, the top clonotype was HLA-C-restricted CMV-specific.

TCRdb re-called the reads with MiXCR, one entry per CDR3 protein. Seen here are about 400,000 distinct CDR3 sequences, 18% observed once, and the top ten hold roughly 8.7%. The sequence derives from a human donor in good health (CMV status not recorded). Some clones in this sample may be carry-over from other donors' samples. Source material: PBMCs.

DNA for the CDR3: TGTGCCACCAGCATGAGTGTGGAGACCCAGTACTTC. Translating gives CATSMSVETQYF. The V call is TRBV15, the J call TRBJ2-5; D remains ambiguous. This CDR3 region has 12 residues. Per the germline V gene, CDR1 is LNHNV and CDR2 is YYDKDF (reference sequence). Trimming pared 4 bases from V and 5 bases from J, leaving 8 bases between.